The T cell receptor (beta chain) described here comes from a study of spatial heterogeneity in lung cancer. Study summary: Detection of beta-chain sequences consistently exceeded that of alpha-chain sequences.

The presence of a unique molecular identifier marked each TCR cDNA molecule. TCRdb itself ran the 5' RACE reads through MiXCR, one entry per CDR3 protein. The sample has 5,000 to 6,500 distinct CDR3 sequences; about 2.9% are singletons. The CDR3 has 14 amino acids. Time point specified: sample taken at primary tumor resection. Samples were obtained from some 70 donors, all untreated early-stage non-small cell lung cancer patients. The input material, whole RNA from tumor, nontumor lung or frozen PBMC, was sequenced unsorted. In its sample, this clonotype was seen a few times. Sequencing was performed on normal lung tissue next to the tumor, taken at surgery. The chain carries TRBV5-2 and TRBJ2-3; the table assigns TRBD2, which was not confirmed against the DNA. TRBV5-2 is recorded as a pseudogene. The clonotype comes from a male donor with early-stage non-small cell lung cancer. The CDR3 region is CASNAGGLGDTQYF. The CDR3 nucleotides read TGTGCCAGCAACGCGGGGGGGCTTGGAGATACGCAGTATTTT.